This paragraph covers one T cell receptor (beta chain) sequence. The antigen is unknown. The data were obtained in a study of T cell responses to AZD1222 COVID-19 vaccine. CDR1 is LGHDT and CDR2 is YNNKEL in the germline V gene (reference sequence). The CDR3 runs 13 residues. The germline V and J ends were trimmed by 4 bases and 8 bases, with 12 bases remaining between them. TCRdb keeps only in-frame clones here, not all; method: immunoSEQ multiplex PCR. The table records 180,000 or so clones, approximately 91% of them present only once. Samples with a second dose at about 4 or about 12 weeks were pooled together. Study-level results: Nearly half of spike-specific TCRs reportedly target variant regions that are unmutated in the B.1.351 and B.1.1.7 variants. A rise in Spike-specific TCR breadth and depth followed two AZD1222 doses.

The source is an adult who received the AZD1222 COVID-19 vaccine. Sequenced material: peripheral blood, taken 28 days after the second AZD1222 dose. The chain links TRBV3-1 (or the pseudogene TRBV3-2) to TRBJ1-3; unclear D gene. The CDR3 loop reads CASSPSKVDTIYF. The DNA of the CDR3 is TGTGCCAGCAGCCCTTCAAAGGTGGACACCATATATTTT.